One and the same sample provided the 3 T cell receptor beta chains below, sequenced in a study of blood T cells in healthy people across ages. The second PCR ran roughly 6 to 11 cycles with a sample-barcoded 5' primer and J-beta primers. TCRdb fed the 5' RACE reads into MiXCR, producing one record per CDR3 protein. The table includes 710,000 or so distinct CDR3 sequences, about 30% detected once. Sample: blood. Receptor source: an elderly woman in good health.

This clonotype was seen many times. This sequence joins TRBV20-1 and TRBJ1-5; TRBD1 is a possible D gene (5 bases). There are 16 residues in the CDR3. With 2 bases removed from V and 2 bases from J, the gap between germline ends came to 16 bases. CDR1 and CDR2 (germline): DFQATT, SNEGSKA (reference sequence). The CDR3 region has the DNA TGCAGTGCTAGACGGAGGGGCGCGTCCGGCAATCAGCCCCAGCATTTT. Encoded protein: CSARRRGASGNQPQHF.

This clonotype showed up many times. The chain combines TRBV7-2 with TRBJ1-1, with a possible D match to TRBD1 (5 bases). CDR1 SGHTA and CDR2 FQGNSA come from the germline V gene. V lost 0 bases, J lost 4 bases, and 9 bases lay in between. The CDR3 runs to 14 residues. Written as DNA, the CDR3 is TGTGCCAGCAGCTTAGCTCCAGGGCCCACTGAAGCTTTCTTT. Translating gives CASSLAPGPTEAFF. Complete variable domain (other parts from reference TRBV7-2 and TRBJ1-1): GAGVSQSPSNKVTEKGKDVELRCDPISGHTALYWYRQSLGQGLEFLIYFQGNSAPDKSGLPSDRFSAERTGGSVSTLTIQRTQQEDSAVYLCASSLAPGPTEAFFGQGTRLTVV.

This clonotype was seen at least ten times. Here the CDR3 DNA reads TGCGCCAGCAGCTTGGAGGCATCGTACACCTACGAGCAGTACTTC. It encodes CASSLEASYTYEQYF. The rearrangement links TRBV5-1 to TRBJ2-7; D ambiguous. The V and J ends lost 0 bases and 2 bases respectively, with 12 bases between them. Germline V CDR1 and CDR2: SGHRS, YFSETQ. There are 15 residues in the CDR3.